The 20 T cell receptor beta chains presented below share a single source sample, sequenced in a study of T cells after yellow fever vaccination. TCRdb fed the 5' RACE reads into MiXCR, producing one record per CDR3 protein. The sample contains under 95,000 distinct CDR3 sequences, more than 5.5% of which appear only once. The material was CD8+ T cells sorted from PBMCs, obtained 10 to 11 days after the first yellow fever vaccination. These receptors were obtained from a man aged 18 to 30 who received the YFV17D yellow fever vaccine.

There are many counts of this clonotype. The chain links TRBV4-2 to TRBJ2-1; the match to TRBD2 covers 12 bases. This CDR3 has 18 residues. The germline gives CDR1 LGHNA, CDR2 YNFKEQ. J gave up 0 bases and V 3 bases, and 6 bases lay outside the gene matches. CDR3 nucleotide sequence: TGTGCCAGCAGCCAGGAGCTAGCGGGGGGGCGCTCCTACAATGAGCAGTTCTTC. It translates to CASSQELAGGRSYNEQFF.

This clonotype was seen many times. V is TRBV20-1 and J is TRBJ2-2; tentative D call: TRBD1 (5 bases). Germline V CDR1 and CDR2: DFQATT, SNEGSKA (reference sequence). The CDR3 has 13 amino acids. The CDR3 region has the DNA TGCAGCAGCCAGGGTGCGAACACCGGGGAGCTGTTTTTT. It codes for CSSQGANTGELFF.

This clonotype came up a few times. The chain joins TRBV4-1 to TRBJ1-4; TRBD1 agrees at 10 bases. The trim removed 3 bases at V and 6 bases at J, leaving 4 bases unmatched. The CDR3 loop spans 15 amino acids. CDR1 is MGHRA, CDR2 YSYEKL, per germline. For the CDR3, the DNA is TGCGCCAGCAGCCACCCCGGGACAGGGGATGAAAAACTGTTTTTT. Encoded protein: CASSHPGTGDEKLFF.

The rearrangement uses TRBV18 and TRBJ2-2; D gene unclear. Germline V lookup: CDR1 KGHSH, CDR2 LQKENI. CDR3 length: 15 residues. V lost 2 bases and J 3 bases, leaving 10 bases between the germline ends. The CDR3 loop reads CASSPEAGDTGELFF. Written as DNA, the CDR3 is TGTGCCAGCTCACCAGAGGCAGGAGACACCGGGGAGCTGTTTTTT.

The chain recombines TRBV4-2 with TRBJ2-1; possibly TRBD1 for D (5 bases). CDR1 is LGHNA and CDR2 is YNFKEQ in the germline V gene. The CDR3 is 18 amino acids. Between the trimmed V and J ends, which lost 4 bases and 7 bases, there was a span of 26 bases. CDR3 residues: CASSRPYTTGAASNEQFF. The DNA of the CDR3 is TGTGCCAGCAGCCGGCCCTATACAACAGGAGCCGCTAGTAATGAGCAGTTCTTC.

This clonotype was counted many times. V is TRBV29-1 and J is TRBJ2-7, with no clear D. This CDR3 comprises 14 residues. Per germline, CDR1 SQVTM and CDR2 ANQGSEA. Trimming cost V 4 bases and J 5 bases, with 18 bases left between them. The CDR3 coding sequence is TGCAGCGTTGCCATAGTACATGGTTTTCACGAGCAGTACGTC. It codes for CSVAIVHGFHEQYV.

This clonotype was seen a handful of times. The chain recombines TRBV19 with TRBJ2-1; D unresolved. The CDR3 covers 13 residues. The germline V gene encodes CDR1 LNHDA and CDR2 SQIVND (reference sequence). The ends were cut back, 0 bases at V and 12 bases at J, with 12 bases in the middle. CDR3 residues: CASSIDHGVVQFF. The DNA for the CDR3 is TGTGCCAGTAGTATAGATCATGGGGTGGTGCAGTTCTTC.

This clonotype was observed many times. The genes are TRBV29-1 and TRBJ1-1; D perhaps matches TRBD1 (5 bases). Trimming pared 3 bases from V and 4 bases from J, leaving 12 bases between. Germline V gene sequence: CDR1 SQVTM, CDR2 ANQGSEA. This CDR3 spans 13 amino acids. This CDR3 reads CSVDRQGGTEAFF. The DNA of the CDR3 is TGCAGCGTTGATAGGCAGGGTGGCACTGAAGCTTTCTTT.

This clonotype is a singleton in its sample. A much more abundant neighbour one base away suggests this may be a read error. The V call is TRBV7-9, the J call TRBJ2-1, with D maybe TRBD2 (6 bases). The CDR3 is 15 residues long. The V gene's germline CDR1 is SEHNR and CDR2 FQNEAQ (reference sequence). CDR3 loop: CTSSERESSYNEQFF. CDR3 DNA: TGTACCAGCAGCGAACGGGAGAGCTCCTACAATGAGCAGTTCTTC.

The genes are TRBV11-3 and TRBJ2-3; D possibly uses TRBD1 or TRBD2 (5 bases each). V shed 4 bases and J shed 4 bases, with 12 bases lying between them. This CDR3 has 14 amino acids. From germline, CDR1 is SGHNT and CDR2 YENEEA. CDR3 bases: TGTGCCAGCAGCTCAAGAGGGGACCCAGATACGCAGTATTTT. Encoded protein: CASSSRGDPDTQYF.

This clonotype has ten or more counts. The chain combines TRBV7-6 with TRBJ2-5, with D maybe TRBD2 (6 bases). Trimming cost V 1 base and J 5 bases, with 8 bases left between them. Germline loops: CDR1 SGHVS, CDR2 FNYEAQ. This CDR3 is 13 amino acids long. CDR3 region: CASSLGLDETQYF. As DNA, the CDR3 is TGTGCCAGCAGCTTAGGACTAGACGAGACCCAGTACTTC.

About this clonotype itself: A clone one base away is much larger, so this may be a read error. The chain carries TRBV2 and TRBJ1-5; no clear D gene. V shed 4 bases and J shed 7 bases, with 17 bases lying between them. Germline V gene sequence: CDR1 SNHLY, CDR2 FYNNEI. This CDR3 spans 15 amino acids. The CDR3 region is CASSASEQMKQPQHF. Written as DNA, the CDR3 is TGTGCCAGCAGTGCGAGTGAACAGATGAAACAGCCCCAGCATTTT.

The rearrangement uses TRBV7-2 and TRBJ2-5; no firm D call. There are 11 residues in the CDR3. Germline assignment: CDR1 SGHTA and CDR2 FQGNSA. V lost 7 bases and J 5 bases, leaving 8 bases between the germline ends. As DNA, the CDR3 is TGTGCCAGCACCTTGGGGGAGACCCAGTACTTC. This gives the protein CASTLGETQYF.

Only a few counts were recorded for this clonotype. The chain couples TRBV9 to TRBJ2-1; weak D call: TRBD2 (5 bases). Germline V gene sequence: CDR1 SGDLS, CDR2 YYNGEE. Between the trimmed V and J ends, which lost 3 bases and 8 bases, there was a span of 18 bases. The CDR3 spans 15 residues. The CDR3 region has the DNA TGTGCCAGCAGCGCGCGCGTAGAGAGGGTCGATGAGCAGTTCTTC. Its translation: CASSARVERVDEQFF.

The table lists this clonotype with many counts. The V gene is TRBV7-9, the J gene TRBJ2-7; D gene ambiguous. Trimming took 5 bases from V and 5 from J, leaving 10 bases between them. Looked up from germline, CDR1 is SEHNR and CDR2 is FQNEAQ (reference sequence). There are 12 residues in the CDR3. CDR3 sequence reads: CASSLTQDEQYF. Here the CDR3 DNA reads TGTGCCAGCAGCCTGACTCAGGACGAGCAGTACTTC.

The genes are TRBV20-1 and TRBJ1-3; D unclear. CDR1 is DFQATT and CDR2 is SNEGSKA in the germline V gene (reference sequence). This CDR3 spans 13 amino acids. Trimming took off 2 bases at V and 0 bases at J, with 5 bases between the two ends. The CDR3 nucleotides read TGCAGTGCTAGACCCTACTCTGGAAACACCATATATTTT. Residues: CSARPYSGNTIYF.

This clonotype was seen a handful of times. J is TRBJ2-1 and V is TRBV5-4; D is perhaps TRBD1 (5 bases). Germline-derived CDR1 and CDR2 are SGHNT and YYREEE (reference sequence). V lost 0 bases to trimming and J lost 9 bases, with 13 bases between them. This CDR3 comprises 14 residues. The CDR3 sequence is CASSLEGLRSEQFF. CDR3 DNA: TGTGCCAGCAGCTTGGAGGGGCTGCGTAGTGAGCAGTTCTTC.

This clonotype was detected many times. The chain couples TRBV7-9 to TRBJ2-1; 8 bases line up with TRBD2. From germline, CDR1 is SEHNR and CDR2 FQNEAQ (reference sequence). V dropped 5 bases and J dropped 4; count of bases not matched to a gene: 7. The CDR3 is 15 residues long. In nucleotides, the CDR3 is TGTGCCAGCAGCCAAACGGGGGGGCCTTACAATGAGCAGTTCTTC. Translation gives CASSQTGGPYNEQFF. The complete variable domain, with remaining parts taken from reference TRBV7-9 and TRBJ2-1, reads DTGVSQNPRHKITKRGQNVTFRCDPISEHNRLYWYRQTLGQGPEFLTYFQNEAQLEKSRLLSDRFSAERPKGSFSTLEIQRTEQGDSAMYLCASSQTGGPYNEQFFGPGTRLTVL.

CDR3 in amino acids: CASRRDRTYGYTF. The CDR3 bases are TGTGCCAGCAGGAGGGACAGGACCTATGGCTACACCTTC. The chain combines TRBV28 with TRBJ1-2, with 8 nucleotides matching TRBD1. This CDR3 comprises 13 residues. Germline-derived CDR1 and CDR2 are MDHEN and SYDVKM. V dropped 6 bases and J dropped 4; count of bases not matched to a gene: 4.

At least ten counts were recorded for this clonotype. V gene TRBV4-1 combines with J gene TRBJ2-2; perhaps TRBD1 as D (6 bases). The CDR3 has 15 residues. In germline, CDR1 is MGHRA, CDR2 YSYEKL. Deletions cut 4 bases from V and 2 bases from J, with 11 bases between. CDR3 sequence reads: CASSRQQGNTGELFF. CDR3 bases: TGCGCCAGCAGCCGCCAACAGGGAAACACCGGGGAGCTGTTTTTT.